This T cell receptor beta chain was identified in a study of T cells in Graves' hyperthyroidism and ophthalmopathy. About this clonotype: The antigen remains undetermined.

The study's findings and limits: Blood held most thyroid clonotypes expanded above 0.001 frequency. The authors' 13 V-J model separated ophthalmopathy from stable hyperthyroidism. A median roughly 6.6 months before onset, the model predicted ophthalmopathy.

RNA transcripts served as the template for amplifying TCR beta CDR3 regions. First-round RT-PCR targeting the TCR CDR3 was performed with the HTBI primer set. TCRdb analysed the multiplex PCR reads with MiXCR anew, one entry per CDR3 protein. Counted here are nearly 750,000 distinct CDR3 sequences, 30% to 40% occurring once; the ten biggest clones make up around a third. The source is a woman aged 35 to 49 with Graves' hyperthyroidism. Material: blood.

DNA of the CDR3: TGTGCCAGCAGCGTCTCTGCGGGAGTTACCGGGGAGCTGTTTTTT. This sequence encodes CASSVSAGVTGELFF. V is TRBV9 and J is TRBJ2-2; 7 nucleotides align to TRBD2. From germline, CDR1 is SGDLS and CDR2 YYNGEE. CDR3 length: 15 amino acids. The ends lost 2 bases at V and 5 bases at J; junction bases unmatched: 6.